This TCR beta chain is drawn from a study of shared clonotypes between healthy human individuals. Overall study results and limits: Memory subsets generally showed lower estimated richness than naive subsets. Blood was the only sampled material, and tissue repertoires likely differ.

A split of CD4+ cells into CD45RA+ naive and CD45RA-negative memory subsets was performed. V lost 0 bases to trimming and J lost 2 bases, with 17 bases between them. CDR1 SGHKS and CDR2 YYEKEE come from the germline V gene (reference sequence). This CDR3 is 17 amino acids long. Produced via immunoSEQ multiplex PCR; TCRdb's table is partial and in-frame only. The sample yields about 2.3 million clones, approximately 93% seen once. A word on this clone: The antigen remains undetermined.

The chain links TRBV5-5 to TRBJ2-5; D perhaps matches TRBD2 (7 bases). The sample comprised naive CD4+ T cells from PBMCs. Indicated subset: CD45RA+ positively selected. The receptor was isolated from a man between 18 and 35 years old in good health. Some clones in this sample may be carry-over from other donors' samples. The CDR3 spells CASSLGKGEAGQETQYF. CDR3 in DNA: TGTGCCAGCAGCTTGGGCAAGGGGGAAGCGGGGCAAGAGACCCAGTACTTC. Filled out from reference TRBV5-5 and TRBJ2-5, the complete variable domain reads DAGVTQSPTHLIKTRGQQVTLRCSPISGHKSVSWYQQVLGQGPQFIFQYYEKEERGRGNFPDRFSARQFPNYSSELNVNALLLGDSALYLCASSLGKGEAGQETQYFGPGTRLLVL.